This paragraph covers one T cell receptor (beta chain) sequence. Its antigen is undetermined. This sample was taken from a study of T cell responses to AZD1222 COVID-19 vaccine. Sequencing used immunoSEQ multiplex PCR; TCRdb keeps in-frame clones, though not all of them. The table lists roughly 100,000 clones, under 90% of them singletons. This CDR3 has 15 amino acids. Germline V gives CDR1 SGHTA, CDR2 FQGNSA. V was trimmed by 4 bases and J by 4 bases, leaving 16 bases between them. Study-wide findings and caveats: The repertoires were collected only after the peak T cell response. Targeting of unmutated variant regions was reportedly seen in nearly half of spike-specific TCRs. Spike-specific TCR depth and breadth grew after two AZD1222 doses. Only 5 or 6 AZD1222 recipients tested seropositive at baseline.

The TCR originated in an adult in good health. This specimen was peripheral blood, taken on day 0 of AZD1222 vaccination. The chain carries TRBV7-2 and TRBJ1-2; D is perhaps TRBD1 (5 bases). CDR3 nucleotide sequence: TGTGCCAGCAGCTATGGACAAGTTGGTTTCTATGGCTACACCTTC. It translates to CASSYGQVGFYGYTF.